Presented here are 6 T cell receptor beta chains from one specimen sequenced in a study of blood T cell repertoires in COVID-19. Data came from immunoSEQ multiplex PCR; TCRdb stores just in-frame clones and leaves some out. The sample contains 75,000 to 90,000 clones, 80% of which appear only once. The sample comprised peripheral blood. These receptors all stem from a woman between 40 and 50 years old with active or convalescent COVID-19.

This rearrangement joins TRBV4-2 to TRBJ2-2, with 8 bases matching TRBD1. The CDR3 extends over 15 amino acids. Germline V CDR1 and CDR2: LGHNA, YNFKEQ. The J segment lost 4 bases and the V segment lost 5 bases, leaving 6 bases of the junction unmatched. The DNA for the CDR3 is TGTGCCAGCAGCGCCCAGGGGGCTCCCACCGGGGAGCTGTTTTTT. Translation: CASSAQGAPTGELFF.

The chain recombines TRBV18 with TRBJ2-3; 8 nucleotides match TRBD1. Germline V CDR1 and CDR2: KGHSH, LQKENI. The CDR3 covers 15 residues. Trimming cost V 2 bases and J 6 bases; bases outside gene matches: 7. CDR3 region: CASSPGINRGDTQYF. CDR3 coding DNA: TGTGCCAGCTCACCAGGGATAAACAGGGGGGATACGCAGTATTTT.

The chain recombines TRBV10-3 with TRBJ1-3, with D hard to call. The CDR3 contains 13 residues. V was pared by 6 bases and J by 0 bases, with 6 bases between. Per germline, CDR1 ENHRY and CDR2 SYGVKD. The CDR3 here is CAISQYSGNTIYF. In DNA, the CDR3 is TGTGCCATCAGCCAGTACTCTGGAAACACCATATATTTT.

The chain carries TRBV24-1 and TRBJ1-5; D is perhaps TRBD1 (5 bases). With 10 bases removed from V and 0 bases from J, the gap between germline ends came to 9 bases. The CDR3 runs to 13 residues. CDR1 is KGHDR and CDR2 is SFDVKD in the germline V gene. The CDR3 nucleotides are TGTGCCACTTCAGGGTCTAGCAATCAGCCCCAGCATTTT. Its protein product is CATSGSSNQPQHF.

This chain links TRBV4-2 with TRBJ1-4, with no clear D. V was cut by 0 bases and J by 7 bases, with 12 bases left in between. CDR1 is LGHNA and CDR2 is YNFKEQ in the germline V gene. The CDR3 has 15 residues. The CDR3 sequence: CASSQEGAGSEKLFF. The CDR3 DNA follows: TGTGCCAGCAGCCAAGAGGGAGCAGGTTCTGAAAAACTGTTTTTT.

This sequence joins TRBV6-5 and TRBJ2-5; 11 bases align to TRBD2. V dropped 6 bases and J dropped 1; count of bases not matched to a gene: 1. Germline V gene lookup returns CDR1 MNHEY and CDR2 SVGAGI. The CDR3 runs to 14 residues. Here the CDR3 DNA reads TGTGCCAGCAGGACTAGCGGGGCCCAAGAGACCCAGTACTTC. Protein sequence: CASRTSGAQETQYF.